The clone carrying this T cell receptor beta chain was seen ten or more times. As yet, its antigen is unknown. The sorted Tregs were CD4+CD25+CD127-/low cells. Study findings and constraints: Tumor-infiltrating Treg TCR alpha and beta sequences overlapped most with tumor naive CD4+ T cells, then blood naive. Tumor memory CD4+ T cell TCR gene usage clustered with blood and lymph node memory CD4+ cells and lymph node naive CD4+ cells.

After constant-region reverse-primer amplification, full-length variable regions underwent semi-nested PCR with Nested Universal Primer A. TCRdb used MiXCR to reprocess the 5' RACE reads, holding one entry per CDR3 protein. The sample carries around 44,000 distinct CDR3 sequences, 20% to 25% recorded once. This CDR3 is built from 16 residues. V lost 0 bases to trimming and J lost 0 bases, with 12 bases between them. Germline V lookup: CDR1 DFQATT, CDR2 SNEGSKA (reference sequence). The chain has TRBV20-1 and TRBJ2-1, with D unresolved. Sample: Tregs sorted from blood. The origin of this receptor is a female donor with breast cancer. CDR3 sequence reads: CSARELRESSYNEQFF. In DNA form, the CDR3 reads TGCAGTGCTAGAGAACTTAGAGAAAGCTCCTACAATGAGCAGTTCTTC.